This entry is about one T cell receptor beta chain. This entry is derived from a study of control samples from healthy donors and cancer patients. Sequencing used immunoSEQ multiplex PCR; TCRdb keeps in-frame clones, though not all of them. This sample has about 92,000 clones, with more than 75% found just once. The germline CDR1 and CDR2 sequences are MNHEY and SVGEGT. Trimming took 4 bases from V and 2 from J, leaving 9 bases between them. This CDR3 comprises 13 residues. The sequence was collected from an older woman in good health. Sequencing was carried out using blood. J is TRBJ2-7 and V is TRBV6-2 or TRBV6-3; D remains ambiguous. Written as DNA, the CDR3 is TGTGCCAGCAGTTTGAACGGAGCCTACGAGCAGTACTTC. This codes for CASSLNGAYEQYF.